Below, 27 T cell receptor beta chains from the same sample are listed, as sequenced in a study of low-dose radiotherapy and immunotherapy resistance in tumors. A constant-region primer paired with the V-primer adapter amplified TCRs over about 18 PCR cycles. TCRdb re-called the reads through MiXCR, storing one row per CDR3 protein. The data contain under 60,000 distinct CDR3 sequences, around a third of them singletons. Indicated time point: after trial treatment. Specified treatment: LDRT plus nivolumab, ipilimumab, low-dose cyclophosphamide and aspirin (RACIN trial). Source: PBMCs, taken after low-dose radiotherapy plus immunotherapy. The receptor set was obtained from a male donor with rectosigmoid adenocarcinoma.

The gene calls are TRBV9 and TRBJ2-2; 7 bases map to TRBD1. The CDR3 totals 11 residues. The V segment lost 6 bases and the J segment 8 bases; nucleotides outside the gene matches: 1. Germline assignment: CDR1 SGDLS and CDR2 YYNGEE. The CDR3 reads CASKGAGELFF. CDR3 coding DNA: TGTGCCAGCAAGGGGGCTGGGGAGCTGTTTTTT. The full variable domain, rest sourced from reference TRBV9 and TRBJ2-2, is DSGVTQTPKHLITATGQRVTLRCSPRSGDLSVYWYQQSLDQGLQFLIQYYNGEERAKGNILERFSAQQFPDLHSELNLSSLELGDSALYFCASKGAGELFFGEGSRLTVL.

This chain joins TRBV6-5 and TRBJ2-7; D is unclear. Trimming removed 5 bases from V and 1 base from J, with 15 bases in between. In germline, CDR1 is MNHEY, CDR2 SVGAGI. The CDR3 totals 15 residues. CDR3 nucleotides: TGTGCCAGCAGTAAAAACACCGACCCATCCTACGAGCAGTACTTC. Amino acids: CASSKNTDPSYEQYF.

This clonotype has a count of ten or more. The gene calls are TRBV27 and TRBJ1-5; D is uncertain. This CDR3 is 15 amino acids long. The V gene lost 9 bases and the J gene lost 0 bases, with 15 bases spanning the gap. Germline-derived CDR1 and CDR2 are MNHEY and SMNVEV (reference sequence). The CDR3 DNA sequence: TGTGCCAGTAGCCACACCCCGATTAGCAATCAGCCCCAGCATTTT. Translating gives CASSHTPISNQPQHF.

CDR3 sequence (DNA): TGTGCCTGGAGTGTACGGGCCGACTACGAGCAGTACTTC. Its translation is CAWSVRADYEQYF. The chain joins TRBV30 to TRBJ2-7; D ambiguous. Germline V gene lookup returns CDR1 GTSNPN and CDR2 SVGIG (reference sequence). The germline V and J ends were trimmed by 0 bases and 3 bases, with 9 bases remaining between them. The CDR3 covers 13 residues.

This clonotype was seen repeatedly, ten times or more. The chain combines TRBV29-1 with TRBJ2-5, with D possibly being TRBD2 (5 bases). The germline gives CDR1 SQVTM, CDR2 ANQGSEA. The V end lost 6 bases, the J end lost 3 bases, and 11 bases lay between the germline ends. The CDR3 runs 12 residues. CDR3 coding DNA: TGCAGCGTCAACGCAGCGGAAGAGACCCAGTACTTC. Translated: CSVNAAEETQYF.

This clonotype was detected ten times or more. V gene TRBV20-1 combines with J gene TRBJ1-1, with D hard to call. The CDR3 is 13 amino acids. Germline CDR1 DFQATT, CDR2 SNEGSKA (reference sequence). Trimming pared 6 bases from V and 1 base from J, leaving 12 bases between. The DNA for the CDR3 is TGCAGTGCCTCCCCCAGGAAGAACACTGAAGCTTTCTTT. Amino acids: CSASPRKNTEAFF.

The chain links TRBV5-1 to TRBJ1-1, with a weak D call TRBD1 (5 bases). Trimming removed 4 bases from V and 4 bases from J, with 14 bases in between. Germline CDR1 and CDR2: SGHRS and YFSETQ. The CDR3 length is 14 residues. The CDR3 region has the DNA TGCGCCAGCAGCCAGGGTGACACGGGCACTGAAGCTTTCTTT. Amino acid sequence: CASSQGDTGTEAFF.

The chain links TRBV27 to TRBJ1-3; D is unclear. The CDR3 sequence is 14 residues long. Between the trimmed V and J ends, which lost 4 bases and 0 bases, there was a span of 7 bases. The germline V gene has CDR1 MNHEY and CDR2 SMNVEV (reference sequence). Here the CDR3 reads CASSSQFSGNTIYF. As DNA, the CDR3 is TGTGCCAGCAGTTCCCAGTTCTCTGGAAACACCATATATTTT.

This chain links TRBV7-9 with TRBJ1-6; 7 bases agree with TRBD1. The CDR3 is made up of 15 amino acids. V was pared by 1 base and J by 5 bases, with 2 bases of the junction left unmatched. CDR1 SEHNR and CDR2 FQNEAQ come from the germline V gene (reference sequence). CDR3 residues: CASSLGDRNNSPLHF. CDR3 in DNA: TGTGCCAGCAGCTTAGGGGACAGAAATAATTCACCCCTCCACTTT.

To note about this clonotype: This likely traces to a read error, being one base from a far larger clone. The rearrangement links TRBV28 to TRBJ1-5; D not resolved. This CDR3 has 13 residues. CDR1 and CDR2 from the germline V gene are MDHEN and SYDVKM. V lost 5 bases and J lost 6, with 11 bases in between. CDR3: CASSLGLSQPQHF. CDR3 in DNA: TGTGCCAGCAGTCTTGGGCTCAGTCAGCCCCAGCATTTT.

Many counts were recorded for this clonotype. The chain combines TRBV12-3 or TRBV12-4 with TRBJ1-6; D ambiguous. V was trimmed by 1 base and J by 9 bases, leaving 10 bases between them. The CDR3 totals 14 residues. CDR3 loop: CASSLGALGSPLHF. The CDR3 nucleotides read TGTGCCAGCAGTTTAGGAGCGTTGGGTTCACCCCTCCACTTT.

This clonotype occurred many times. The chain couples TRBV11-2 to TRBJ1-4; D ambiguous. CDR1 and CDR2 from the germline V gene are SGHAT and FQNNGV. Trimming removed 5 bases at V and 8 bases at J, with 21 bases between. CDR3 size: 16 residues. The CDR3 reads CASSPSGRRGGEKLFF. CDR3 nucleotide sequence: TGTGCCAGCAGCCCCAGTGGACGGCGGGGAGGGGAAAAACTGTTTTTT.

This clonotype was observed at least ten times. V is TRBV6-2 or TRBV6-3 and J is TRBJ2-7; D tentatively reads TRBD1 or TRBD2 (6 bases each). Trimming removed 6 bases from V and 0 bases from J, with 18 bases in between. Germline V gene data show CDR1 as MNHEY and CDR2 as SVGEGT. This CDR3 comprises 16 residues. The CDR3 loop reads CASRTKVGGPSYEQYF. The CDR3 bases are TGTGCCAGCAGGACCAAGGTAGGGGGGCCCTCCTACGAGCAGTACTTC.

The chain employs TRBV11-1 and TRBJ2-7; TRBD2 agrees at 8 bases. From germline, CDR1 is SGHAT and CDR2 FQDESV (reference sequence). The CDR3 is made up of 13 amino acids. V trimming: 7 bases; J trimming: 2 bases; junction bases outside the gene matches: 4. CDR3 nucleotide sequence: TGTGCCAGCACCCAGCGGGGGACCTACGAGCAGTACTTC. Translation: CASTQRGTYEQYF.

The rearrangement joins TRBV29-1 to TRBJ2-5; 9 nucleotides agree with TRBD1. The CDR3 runs 13 residues. V was pared by 4 bases and J by 4 bases, with 4 bases of the junction left unmatched. Germline V CDR1 and CDR2: SQVTM, ANQGSEA. CDR3 in amino acids: CSVVLTGGETQYF. CDR3 in DNA: TGCAGCGTTGTCCTGACAGGGGGAGAGACCCAGTACTTC.

This clonotype appeared many times. J is TRBJ2-2 and V is TRBV6-5; 8 positions agree with TRBD1. Germline values: CDR1 MNHEY, CDR2 SVGAGI. V shed 6 bases, J shed 0 bases, and the junction held 3 bases outside the gene matches. This CDR3 comprises 15 residues. DNA for the CDR3: TGTGCCAGCAGCCCAGGGGGCGCGAACACCGGGGAGCTGTTTTTT. It is translated as CASSPGGANTGELFF.

This clonotype was detected a few times. Here the CDR3 reads CAISERLDQPQHF. The DNA for the CDR3 is TGTGCCATCAGTGAGCGTCTAGACCAGCCCCAGCATTTT. The rearrangement links TRBV10-3 to TRBJ1-5, with unresolved D. The CDR3 is made up of 13 amino acids. Germline CDR1 ENHRY, CDR2 SYGVKD. The V gene lost 2 bases and the J gene lost 7 bases, with 9 bases spanning the gap.

This clonotype has ten or more counts. CDR3 in amino acids: CASSDLANYNEQFF. The DNA for the CDR3 is TGCGCCAGCAGTGACCTAGCGAACTACAATGAGCAGTTCTTC. The J gene is TRBJ2-1, the V gene TRBV4-1, with D possibly being TRBD2 (6 bases). The CDR3 covers 14 residues. The ends were cut back, 6 bases at V and 3 bases at J, with 12 bases in the middle. CDR1 is MGHRA and CDR2 is YSYEKL in the germline V gene.

This clonotype appeared once. This chain links TRBV6-2 or TRBV6-3 with TRBJ2-3; 10 positions agree with TRBD1. Germline loops: CDR1 MNHEY, CDR2 SVGEGT. V shed 7 bases, J shed 1 base, and the junction held 5 bases outside the gene matches. The CDR3 sequence is 15 residues long. For the CDR3, the DNA is TGTGCCAGCACCCCCGGGACAGGGGGCACAGATACGCAGTATTTT. Its protein is CASTPGTGGTDTQYF.

This clonotype was counted at least ten times. The V gene is TRBV6-6, the J gene TRBJ2-5; 12 bases line up with TRBD2. CDR3 length equals 17 residues. The J segment lost 3 bases and the V segment lost 0 bases, leaving 5 bases of the junction unmatched. Germline CDR1 MNHNY, CDR2 SVGAGI (reference sequence). The CDR3 spells CASSYSRLAGAEETQYF. Here the CDR3 DNA reads TGTGCCAGCAGTTACTCTAGACTAGCGGGGGCCGAAGAGACCCAGTACTTC.

This chain connects TRBV2 to TRBJ2-7; D unresolved. The germline V and J ends were trimmed by 6 bases and 2 bases, with 20 bases remaining between them. The CDR3 length is 16 residues. Germline V lookup: CDR1 SNHLY, CDR2 FYNNEI. CDR3 in amino acids: CASRPNRPDGAYEQYF. CDR3 sequence (DNA): TGTGCCAGCAGACCGAACCGGCCGGACGGAGCCTACGAGCAGTACTTC.

The gene calls are TRBV7-2 and TRBJ1-3; no reliable D call. The CDR3 has 16 amino acids. Looked up from germline, CDR1 is SGHTA and CDR2 is FQGNSA. Trimming left V 2 bases short and J 4 bases short, with 15 bases between. The CDR3 reads CASSLKIVGLGNTIYF. In DNA, the CDR3 is TGTGCCAGCAGCTTAAAAATTGTAGGACTCGGAAACACCATATATTTT.

This clonotype was seen repeatedly, ten times or more. The chain has TRBV28 and TRBJ2-7, with TRBD1 identical over 9 bases. The V segment lost 6 bases and the J segment 5 bases; nucleotides outside the gene matches: 8. Germline CDR1 and CDR2: MDHEN and SYDVKM. The CDR3 sequence is 14 residues long. The CDR3 DNA sequence: TGTGCCAGCAGGATGACAGGGGGGACGAACGAGCAGTACTTC. Translation gives CASRMTGGTNEQYF. The full variable domain, in which reference TRBV28 and TRBJ2-7 provide the parts outside the CDR3, is DVKVTQSSRYLVKRTGEKVFLECVQDMDHENMFWYRQDPGLGLRLIYFSYDVKMKEKGDIPEGYSVSREKKERFSLILESASTNQTSMYLCASRMTGGTNEQYFGPGTRLTVT.

This clonotype was counted at least ten times. The chain is built from TRBV5-1 and TRBJ1-2, with 9 bases that match TRBD1. J was trimmed by 4 bases and V by 0 bases; bases with no gene match: 4. The germline V gene has CDR1 SGHRS and CDR2 YFSETQ. The CDR3 has 15 residues. The CDR3 reads CASSLGDRDGYGYTF. In DNA form, the CDR3 reads TGCGCCAGCAGCTTGGGGGACAGGGATGGCTATGGCTACACCTTC. The full variable domain, its missing parts supplied by reference TRBV5-1 and TRBJ1-2, is KAGVTQTPRYLIKTRGQQVTLSCSPISGHRSVSWYQQTPGQGLQFLFEYFSETQRNKGNFPGRFSGRQFSNSRSEMNVSTLELGDSALYLCASSLGDRDGYGYTFGSGTRLTVV.

This clonotype was counted at least ten times. The gene calls are TRBV6-5 and TRBJ2-6; 7 bases are a match to TRBD2. This CDR3 comprises 18 residues. CDR1 is MNHEY, CDR2 SVGAGI, per germline. The V segment lost 5 bases and the J segment 0 bases; nucleotides outside the gene matches: 10. DNA for the CDR3: TGTGCCAGCAGTGGGGGGGAAGGAGGTTCCTCTGGGGCCAACGTCCTGACTTTC. Its protein is CASSGGEGGSSGANVLTF.

This clonotype has a count of ten or more. This chain uses TRBV5-1 with TRBJ1-1, with 9 bases aligning to TRBD1. The CDR3 runs 16 residues. V trimming: 4 bases; J trimming: 4 bases; junction bases outside the gene matches: 11. CDR1 SGHRS and CDR2 YFSETQ come from the germline V gene. CDR3 protein: CASSPGQGAPSTEAFF. The CDR3 DNA reads as TGCGCCAGCAGCCCGGGACAGGGAGCACCGAGCACTGAAGCTTTCTTT.

This clonotype has ten or more counts. The V and J genes are TRBV28 and TRBJ1-5; no definite D call. Trimming stripped 3 bases from V and 2 bases from J, with 11 bases between. CDR1 MDHEN and CDR2 SYDVKM come from the germline V gene. The CDR3 totals 15 residues. The chain's CDR3 is CASSFLGGGNQPQHF. The CDR3, as DNA: TGTGCCAGCAGTTTCTTGGGAGGAGGCAATCAGCCCCAGCATTTT.